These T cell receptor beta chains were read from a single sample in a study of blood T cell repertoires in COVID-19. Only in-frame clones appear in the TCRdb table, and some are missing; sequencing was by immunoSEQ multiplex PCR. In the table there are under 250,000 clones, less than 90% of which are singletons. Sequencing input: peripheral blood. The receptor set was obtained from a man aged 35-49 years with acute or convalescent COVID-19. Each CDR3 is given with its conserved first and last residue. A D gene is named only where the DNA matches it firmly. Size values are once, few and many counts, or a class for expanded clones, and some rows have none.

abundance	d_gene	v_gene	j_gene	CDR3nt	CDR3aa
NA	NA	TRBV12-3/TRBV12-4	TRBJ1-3	TGTGCCAGCAGTTTGGACAGAGGAAACACCATATATTTT	CASSLDRGNTIYF
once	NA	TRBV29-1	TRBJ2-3	TGCAGCGGAACAGGGCGTTCTGGCACAGATACGCAGTATTTT	CSGTGRSGTDTQYF
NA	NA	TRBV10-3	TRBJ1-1	TGTGCCATCAGTGAGGACAGTTGGGCGACGAACACTGAAGCTTTCTTT	CAISEDSWATNTEAFF
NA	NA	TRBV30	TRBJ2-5	TGTGCCTGGATCAGTCAGCCCGGGGGTACCCAGTACTTC	CAWISQPGGTQYF
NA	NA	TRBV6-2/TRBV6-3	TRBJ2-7	TGTGCCAGCAGTTACTCGCATGGCACCTACGAGCAGTACTTC	CASSYSHGTYEQYF
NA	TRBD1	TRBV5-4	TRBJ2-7	TGTGCCAGCAGCTTGAGCCGGGACAGGGACGAGCAGTACTTC	CASSLSRDRDEQYF
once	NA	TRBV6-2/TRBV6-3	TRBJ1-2	TGTGCCAGCAGTTACGTAGACACTAACTATGGCTACACCTTC	CASSYVDTNYGYTF
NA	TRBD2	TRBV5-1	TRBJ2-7	TGCGCCAGCAGCTGGGGGGCGACTAGCGGGGGAAGCTCCTACGAGCAGTACTTC	CASSWGATSGGSSYEQYF
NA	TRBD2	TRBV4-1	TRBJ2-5	TGCGCCAGCAGCCGTCAGACTAGCGGGCAAGAGACCCAGTACTTC	CASSRQTSGQETQYF
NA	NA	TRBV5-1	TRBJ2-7	TGCGCCAGTACGGGGGTTGCCGACGAGCAGTACTTC	CASTGVADEQYF
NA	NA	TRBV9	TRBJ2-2	TGTGCCAGCACCCGGGGCACCGGGGAGCTGTTTTTT	CASTRGTGELFF
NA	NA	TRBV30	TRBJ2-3	TGTGCCTGGAGTGTTCTACCGACTAGCACAGATACGCAGTATTTT	CAWSVLPTSTDTQYF
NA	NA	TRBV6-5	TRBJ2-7	TGTGCCAGCAGTTACGGTAGCGGAGGGGAGCAGTACTTC	CASSYGSGGEQYF
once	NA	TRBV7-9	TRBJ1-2	TGTGCCAGCAGCTTAGAGGGGAACGTAATCTATGGCTACACCTTC	CASSLEGNVIYGYTF
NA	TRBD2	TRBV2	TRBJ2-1	TGTGCCAGCAGGCCACTAGCGGGAGGGCCTTTTTCCTACAATGAGCAGTTCTTC	CASRPLAGGPFSYNEQFF
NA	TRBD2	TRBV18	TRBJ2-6	TGTGCCAGCTCATCCTCGACTAGCGGGAGCTCTGGGGCCAACGTCCTGACTTTC	CASSSSTSGSSGANVLTF
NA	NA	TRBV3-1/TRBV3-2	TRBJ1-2	TGTGCCAGCAGCCATTCTCCGAGACCGGGAGATGGCTACACCTTC	CASSHSPRPGDGYTF
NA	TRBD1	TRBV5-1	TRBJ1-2	TGCGCCAGCACCTTGGGGACAGGGCCCTATGGCTACACCTTC	CASTLGTGPYGYTF
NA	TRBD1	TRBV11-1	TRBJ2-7	TGTGCCAGCAGCTTAGCGAGGGGGCGCGTCGAGCAGTACTTC	CASSLARGRVEQYF
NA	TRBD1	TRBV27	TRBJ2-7	TGTGCCAGCAGAGCAACAGGGGGTAACTACGAGCAGTACTTC	CASRATGGNYEQYF